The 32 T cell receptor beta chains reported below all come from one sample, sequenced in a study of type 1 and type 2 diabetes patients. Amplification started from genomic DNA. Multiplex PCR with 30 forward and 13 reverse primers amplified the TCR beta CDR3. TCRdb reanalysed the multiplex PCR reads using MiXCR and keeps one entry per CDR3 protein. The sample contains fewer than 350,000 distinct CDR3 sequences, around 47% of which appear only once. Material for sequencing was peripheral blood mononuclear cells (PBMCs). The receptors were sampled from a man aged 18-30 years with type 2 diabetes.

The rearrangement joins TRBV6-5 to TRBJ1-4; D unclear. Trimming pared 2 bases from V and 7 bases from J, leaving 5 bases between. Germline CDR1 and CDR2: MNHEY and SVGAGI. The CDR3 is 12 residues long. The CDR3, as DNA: TGTGCCAGCAGTTACAGAACTGAAAAACTGTTTTTT. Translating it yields CASSYRTEKLFF.

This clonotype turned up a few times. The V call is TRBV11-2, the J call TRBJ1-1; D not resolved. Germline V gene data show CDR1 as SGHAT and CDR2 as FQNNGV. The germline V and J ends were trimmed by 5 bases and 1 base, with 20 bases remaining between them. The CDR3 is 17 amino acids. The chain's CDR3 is CASSTRVLLKTNTEAFF. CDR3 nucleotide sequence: TGTGCCAGCAGCACTAGGGTCCTTCTTAAGACGAACACTGAAGCTTTCTTT.

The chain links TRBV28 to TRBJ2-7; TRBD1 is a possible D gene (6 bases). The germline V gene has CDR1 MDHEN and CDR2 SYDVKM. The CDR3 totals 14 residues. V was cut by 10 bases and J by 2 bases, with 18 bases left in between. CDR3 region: CATLGGVLAYEQYF. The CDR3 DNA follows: TGTGCCACCCTAGGGGGAGTCCTAGCCTACGAGCAGTACTTC.

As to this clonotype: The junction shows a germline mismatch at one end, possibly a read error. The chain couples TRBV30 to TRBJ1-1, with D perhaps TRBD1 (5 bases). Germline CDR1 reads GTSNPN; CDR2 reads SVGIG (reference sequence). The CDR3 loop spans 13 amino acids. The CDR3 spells CAWSGFVWGEAIF. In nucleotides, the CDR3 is TGTGCCTGGAGTGGTTTTGTTTGGGGGGAAGCTATCTTT.

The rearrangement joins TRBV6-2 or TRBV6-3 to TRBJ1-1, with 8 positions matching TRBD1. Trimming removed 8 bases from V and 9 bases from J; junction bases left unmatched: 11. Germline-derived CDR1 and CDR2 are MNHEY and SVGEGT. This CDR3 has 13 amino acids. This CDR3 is CASGGQAPGKAFF. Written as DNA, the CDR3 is TGTGCCAGCGGGGGACAGGCCCCGGGAAAAGCTTTCTTT.

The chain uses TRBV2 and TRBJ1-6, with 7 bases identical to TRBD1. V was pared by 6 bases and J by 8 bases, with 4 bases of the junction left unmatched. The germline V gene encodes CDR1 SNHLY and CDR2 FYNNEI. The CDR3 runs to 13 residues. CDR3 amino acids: CASRPGGYSPLHF. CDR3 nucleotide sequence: TGTGCCAGCAGACCAGGGGGATATTCACCCCTCCACTTT.

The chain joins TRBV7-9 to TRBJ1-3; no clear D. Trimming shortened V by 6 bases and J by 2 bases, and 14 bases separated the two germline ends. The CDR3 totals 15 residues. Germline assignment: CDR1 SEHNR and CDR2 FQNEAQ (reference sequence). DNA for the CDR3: TGTGCCAGCAGGGGCGGCAGTGAGCCTGGAAACACCATATATTTT. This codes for CASRGGSEPGNTIYF.

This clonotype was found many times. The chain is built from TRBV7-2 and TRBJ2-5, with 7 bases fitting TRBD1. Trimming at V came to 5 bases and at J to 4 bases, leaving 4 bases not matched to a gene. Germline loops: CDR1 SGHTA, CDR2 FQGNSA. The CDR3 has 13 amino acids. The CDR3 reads CASSLNRGETQYF. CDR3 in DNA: TGTGCCAGCAGCCTTAACAGGGGAGAGACCCAGTACTTC. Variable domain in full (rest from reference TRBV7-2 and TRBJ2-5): GAGVSQSPSNKVTEKGKDVELRCDPISGHTALYWYRQSLGQGLEFLIYFQGNSAPDKSGLPSDRFSAERTGGSVSTLTIQRTQQEDSAVYLCASSLNRGETQYFGPGTRLLVL.

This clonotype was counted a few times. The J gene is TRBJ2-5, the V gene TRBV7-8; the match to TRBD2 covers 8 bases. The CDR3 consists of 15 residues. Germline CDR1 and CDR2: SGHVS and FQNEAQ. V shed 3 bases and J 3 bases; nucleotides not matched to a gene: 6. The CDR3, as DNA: TGTGCCAGCAGCTTTGAACTAGCGGACGAAGAGACCCAGTACTTC. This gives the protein CASSFELADEETQYF.

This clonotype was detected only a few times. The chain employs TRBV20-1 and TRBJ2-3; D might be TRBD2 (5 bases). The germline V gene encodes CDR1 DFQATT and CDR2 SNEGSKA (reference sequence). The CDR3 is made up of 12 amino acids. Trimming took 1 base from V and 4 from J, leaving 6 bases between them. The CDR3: CSARVRADTQYF. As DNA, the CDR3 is TGCAGTGCTAGAGTGAGGGCAGATACGCAGTATTTT.

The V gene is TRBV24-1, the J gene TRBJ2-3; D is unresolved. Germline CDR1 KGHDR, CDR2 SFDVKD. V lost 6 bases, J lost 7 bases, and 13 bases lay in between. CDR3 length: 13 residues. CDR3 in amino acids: CATSIAGWNTQYF. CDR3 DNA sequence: TGTGCCACCAGTATTGCCGGTTGGAATACGCAGTATTTT.

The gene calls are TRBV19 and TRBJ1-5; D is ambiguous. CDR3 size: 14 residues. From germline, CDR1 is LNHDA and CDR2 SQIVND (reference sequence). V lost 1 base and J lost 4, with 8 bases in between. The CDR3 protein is CASSIGRRNQPQHF. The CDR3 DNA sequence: TGTGCCAGTAGTATAGGACGGAGGAATCAGCCCCAGCATTTT.

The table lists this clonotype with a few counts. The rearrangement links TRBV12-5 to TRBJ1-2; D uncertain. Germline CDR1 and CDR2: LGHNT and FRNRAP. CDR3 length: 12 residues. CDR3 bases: TGTGCCAGCAGTTTGATTAACTATGGCTACACCTTC. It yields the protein CASSLINYGYTF.

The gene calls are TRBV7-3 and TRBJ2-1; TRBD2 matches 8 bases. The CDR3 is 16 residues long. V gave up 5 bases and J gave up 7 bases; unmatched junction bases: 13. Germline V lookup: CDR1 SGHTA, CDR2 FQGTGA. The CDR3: CASSVGRGRHLNEQFF. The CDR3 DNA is TGTGCCAGCAGCGTAGGTCGCGGGAGGCACTTGAATGAGCAGTTCTTC.

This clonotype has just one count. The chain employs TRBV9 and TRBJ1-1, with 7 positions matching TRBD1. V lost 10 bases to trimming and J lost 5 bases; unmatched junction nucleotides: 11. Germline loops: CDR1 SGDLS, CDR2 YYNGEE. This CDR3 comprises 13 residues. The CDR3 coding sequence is TGTGCCGGCACCAAGACAGGGTCAACTGAAGCTTTCTTT. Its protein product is CAGTKTGSTEAFF.

For the CDR3, the DNA is TGTGCCAGTAGTCCTTCCTCCGGGACCCACCGCACTGAAGCTTTCTTT. Translating gives CASSPSSGTHRTEAFF. V gene TRBV19 combines with J gene TRBJ1-1, with a weak D call TRBD1 (5 bases). There are 16 residues in the CDR3. The germline gives CDR1 LNHDA, CDR2 SQIVND (reference sequence). V was pared by 5 bases and J by 4 bases, with 20 bases between.

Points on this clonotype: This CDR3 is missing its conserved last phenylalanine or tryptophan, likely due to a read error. CDR3 nucleotide sequence: TGTGCGGTGGGGGGCGCTTACACTGAAGCTTTCCTT. Its translation: CAVGGAYTEAFL. The chain is built from TRBV19 and TRBJ1-1; D might be TRBD1 (6 bases). This CDR3 is 12 amino acids long. CDR1 LNHDA and CDR2 SQIVND come from the germline V gene (reference sequence).

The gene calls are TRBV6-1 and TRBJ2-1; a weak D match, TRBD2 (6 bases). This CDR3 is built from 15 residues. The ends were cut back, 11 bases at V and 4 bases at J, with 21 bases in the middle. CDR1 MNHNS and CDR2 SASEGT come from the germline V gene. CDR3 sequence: CAGGTISMGYNEQFF. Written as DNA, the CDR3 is TGTGCCGGAGGGACGATTTCTATGGGGTACAATGAGCAGTTCTTC.

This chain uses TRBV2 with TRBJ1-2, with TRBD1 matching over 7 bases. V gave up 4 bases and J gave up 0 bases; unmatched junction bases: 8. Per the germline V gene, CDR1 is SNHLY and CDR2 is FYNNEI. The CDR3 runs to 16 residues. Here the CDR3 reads CASSGQGTEANYGYTF. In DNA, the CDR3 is TGTGCCAGCAGTGGACAGGGAACGGAAGCTAACTATGGCTACACCTTC.

CDR3 residues: CASSGTDPYEQYF. In DNA form, the CDR3 reads TGTGCCAGTTCGGGGACGGATCCCTACGAGCAGTACTTC. The chain joins TRBV7-2 to TRBJ2-7; D tentatively fits TRBD1 or TRBD2 (5 bases each). The V end was cut by 9 bases, the J end by 2 bases, with 14 bases between. The CDR3 is 13 amino acids. Germline CDR1 and CDR2: SGHTA and FQGNSA. The full variable domain, with the rest looked up from reference TRBV7-2 and TRBJ2-7, is GAGVSQSPSNKVTEKGKDVELRCDPISGHTALYWYRQSLGQGLEFLIYFQGNSAPDKSGLPSDRFSAERTGGSVSTLTIQRTQQEDSAVYLCASSGTDPYEQYFGPGTRLTVT.

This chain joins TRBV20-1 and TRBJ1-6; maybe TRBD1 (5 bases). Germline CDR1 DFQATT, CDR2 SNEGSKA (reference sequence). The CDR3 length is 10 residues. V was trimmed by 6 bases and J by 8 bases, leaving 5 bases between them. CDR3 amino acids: CSAGDSPLHF. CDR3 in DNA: TGCAGTGCGGGGGATTCACCCCTCCACTTT.

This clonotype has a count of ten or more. The CDR3 DNA is TGTGCCAGCCGGGACTACTACGAGCAGTACTTC. Its translation is CASRDYYEQYF. The chain couples TRBV2 to TRBJ2-7; 7 positions match TRBD2. This CDR3 has 11 amino acids. Trimming removed 8 bases from V and 3 bases from J; junction bases left unmatched: 1. CDR1 is SNHLY, CDR2 FYNNEI, per germline.

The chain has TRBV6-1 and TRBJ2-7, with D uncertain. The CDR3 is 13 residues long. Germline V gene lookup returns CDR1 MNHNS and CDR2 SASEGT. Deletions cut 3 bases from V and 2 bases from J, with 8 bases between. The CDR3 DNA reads TGTGCCAGCAGTGAGAGGACCGCCTACGAGCAGTACTTC. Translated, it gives CASSERTAYEQYF.

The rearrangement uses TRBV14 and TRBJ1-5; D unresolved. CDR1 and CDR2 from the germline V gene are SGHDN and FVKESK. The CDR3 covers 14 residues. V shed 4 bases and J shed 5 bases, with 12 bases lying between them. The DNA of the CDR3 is TGTGCCAGCAGCCCGGAGGGTCTTTATCAGCCCCAGCATTTT. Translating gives CASSPEGLYQPQHF.

CDR3 region: CSAGGLAVNEQFF. CDR3 in DNA: TGCAGTGCGGGTGGACTAGCCGTCAATGAGCAGTTCTTC. J is TRBJ2-1 and V is TRBV20-1, with 8 bases aligning to TRBD2. V trimming: 6 bases; J trimming: 6 bases; junction bases outside the gene matches: 7. The CDR3 spans 13 residues. Germline V lookup: CDR1 DFQATT, CDR2 SNEGSKA (reference sequence).

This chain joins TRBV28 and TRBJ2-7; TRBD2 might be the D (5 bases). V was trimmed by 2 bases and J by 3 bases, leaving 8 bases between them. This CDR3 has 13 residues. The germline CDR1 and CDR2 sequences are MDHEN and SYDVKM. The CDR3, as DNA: TGTGCCAGCAGTTTACACGGGATCTACGAGCAGTACTTC. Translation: CASSLHGIYEQYF. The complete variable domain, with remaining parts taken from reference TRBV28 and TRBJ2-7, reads DVKVTQSSRYLVKRTGEKVFLECVQDMDHENMFWYRQDPGLGLRLIYFSYDVKMKEKGDIPEGYSVSREKKERFSLILESASTNQTSMYLCASSLHGIYEQYFGPGTRLTVT.

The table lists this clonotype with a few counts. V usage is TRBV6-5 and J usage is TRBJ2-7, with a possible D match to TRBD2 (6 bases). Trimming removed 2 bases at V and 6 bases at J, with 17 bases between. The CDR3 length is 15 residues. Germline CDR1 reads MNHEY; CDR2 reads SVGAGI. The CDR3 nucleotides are TGTGCCAGCAGTTACGAAGGCCTAAGGGACTCCGAGCAGTACTTC. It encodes CASSYEGLRDSEQYF.

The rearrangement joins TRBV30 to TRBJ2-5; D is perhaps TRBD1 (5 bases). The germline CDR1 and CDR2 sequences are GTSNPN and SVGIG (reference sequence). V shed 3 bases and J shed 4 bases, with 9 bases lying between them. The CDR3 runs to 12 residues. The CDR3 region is CAWRRQGETQYF. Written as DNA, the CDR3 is TGTGCCTGGAGACGGCAGGGAGAGACCCAGTACTTC.

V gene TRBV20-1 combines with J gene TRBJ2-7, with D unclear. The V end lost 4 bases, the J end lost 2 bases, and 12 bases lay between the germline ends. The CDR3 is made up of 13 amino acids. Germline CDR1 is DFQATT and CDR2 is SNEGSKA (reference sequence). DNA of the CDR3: TGCAGTGCTACCCCGGCAGGAGCCTACGAGCAGTACTTC. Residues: CSATPAGAYEQYF.

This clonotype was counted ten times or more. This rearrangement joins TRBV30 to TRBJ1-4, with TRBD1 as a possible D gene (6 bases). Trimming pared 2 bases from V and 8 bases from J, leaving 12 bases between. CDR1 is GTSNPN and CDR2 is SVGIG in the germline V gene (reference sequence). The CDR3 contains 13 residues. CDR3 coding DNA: TGTGCCTGGAGTAGCGGACAGCCCGAAAAACTGTTTTTT. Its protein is CAWSSGQPEKLFF.

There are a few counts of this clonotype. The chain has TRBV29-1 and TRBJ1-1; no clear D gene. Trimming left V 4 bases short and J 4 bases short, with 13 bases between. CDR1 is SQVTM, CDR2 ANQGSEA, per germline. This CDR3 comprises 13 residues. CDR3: CSVVSGGSTEAFF. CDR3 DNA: TGCAGCGTTGTTTCGGGAGGGAGCACTGAAGCTTTCTTT. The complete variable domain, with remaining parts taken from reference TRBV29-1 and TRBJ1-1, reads SAVISQKPSRDICQRGTSLTIQCQVDSQVTMMFWYRQQPGQSLTLIATANQGSEATYESGFVIDKFPISRPNLTFSTLTVSNMSPEDSSIYLCSVVSGGSTEAFFGQGTRLTVV.

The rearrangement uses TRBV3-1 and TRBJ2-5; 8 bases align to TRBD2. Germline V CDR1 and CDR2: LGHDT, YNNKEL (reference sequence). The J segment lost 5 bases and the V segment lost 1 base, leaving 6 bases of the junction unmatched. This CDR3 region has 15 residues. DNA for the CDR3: TGTGCCAGCAGCCAAGCCTGGACTAGCAAGGAGACCCAGTACTTC. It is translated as CASSQAWTSKETQYF.